This passage covers 18 T cell receptor beta chains from one sample sequenced in a study of vaccination and CD4 T cells after COVID-19. At the Johns Hopkins FTIC core, DNA taken from cultured CD4+ T cells was sequenced by way of the Oncomine TCR Beta short-read assay. A single record per CDR3 protein comes from TCRdb applying MiXCR to the PCR reads. This sample has more than 15,000 distinct CDR3 sequences, with over 40% found just once. No antigen has been assigned to these receptors. Time point in this sample: late sampling 161 to 241 days after vaccination in a few convalescent patients. Treatment described: roughly ten-day PBMC culture with coronavirus spike peptide pools or control peptides (ViraFEST assay). Sequencing used CD4+ T cells from blood, cultured in vitro, obtained about 7 months after SARS-CoV-2 vaccination. Receptor source: a human donor who had recovered from COVID-19.

This rearrangement joins TRBV6-1 to TRBJ2-3; D tentatively reads TRBD1 or TRBD2 (5 bases each). CDR3 length: 14 amino acids. Trimming shortened V by 7 bases and J by 0 bases, and 11 bases separated the two germline ends. Germline CDR1 reads MNHNS; CDR2 reads SASEGT. DNA of the CDR3: TGTGCCAGCACCATCCGGGACAGCACAGATACGCAGTATTTT. This translates into CASTIRDSTDTQYF.

The J gene is TRBJ2-3, the V gene TRBV7-6, with TRBD2 identical over 7 bases. The CDR3 length is 16 residues. The junction had 13 bases not matched to a gene; V was cut back by 4 bases and J by 6 bases. Germline CDR1 is SGHVS and CDR2 is FNYEAQ. As DNA, the CDR3 is TGTGCCAGCAGCTCCGGGACTATGGTTAGTAGGGATACGCAGTATTTT. This gives the protein CASSSGTMVSRDTQYF.

J is TRBJ2-5 and V is TRBV2; 13 bases are a match to TRBD2. The CDR3 totals 17 residues. In germline, CDR1 is SNHLY, CDR2 FYNNEI. Trimming removed 4 bases from V and 7 bases from J; junction bases left unmatched: 12. The CDR3 nucleotides are TGTGCCAGCAGTGTTACTAGCGGGGGGGCCTGGGTCGCGACCCAGTACTTC. Amino acid sequence: CASSVTSGGAWVATQYF.

V usage is TRBV7-9 and J usage is TRBJ2-1, with 15 bases matching TRBD2. There are 21 residues in the CDR3. The germline CDR1 and CDR2 sequences are SEHNR and FQNEAQ (reference sequence). V was clipped by 2 bases and J by 7 bases; unmatched bases: 18. CDR3 DNA sequence: TGTGCCAGCAGCTTATACCGCGGAATTCACGCGGGGACTAGCGGGAGGAATGAGCAGTTCTTC. Its translation: CASSLYRGIHAGTSGRNEQFF. The variable domain in full, with the rest retrieved from reference TRBV7-9 and TRBJ2-1, is DTGVSQNPRHKITKRGQNVTFRCDPISEHNRLYWYRQTLGQGPEFLTYFQNEAQLEKSRLLSDRFSAERPKGSFSTLEIQRTEQGDSAMYLCASSLYRGIHAGTSGRNEQFFGPGTRLTVL.

The chain recombines TRBV21-1 with TRBJ2-7; the table's TRBD2 call for D was not verified on the DNA. TRBV21-1 is listed as a pseudogene. The CDR3 spans 17 residues. The CDR3 is CASSLGVGLAGIYEQYF. For the CDR3, the DNA is TGTGCCAGCAGCCTTGGGGTGGGACTAGCGGGAATCTACGAGCAGTACTTC.

CDR3: CASSYPGQGNYEQYF. In nucleotides, the CDR3 is TGTGCCAGCAGTTACCCGGGACAGGGTAACTACGAGCAGTACTTC. The V gene is TRBV6-5, the J gene TRBJ2-7, with 9 positions matching TRBD1. The CDR3 has 15 amino acids. J gave up 3 bases and V 2 bases, and 5 bases lay outside the gene matches. Germline CDR1 reads MNHEY; CDR2 reads SVGAGI.

The table lists this clonotype with a few counts. The chain joins TRBV19 to TRBJ2-1, with 9 positions matching TRBD1. The V segment lost 5 bases and the J segment 0 bases; nucleotides outside the gene matches: 2. Germline CDR1 is LNHDA and CDR2 is SQIVND (reference sequence). The CDR3 covers 15 residues. The CDR3 here is CASSADRGSYNEQFF. For the CDR3, the DNA is TGTGCCAGTAGTGCGGACAGGGGCTCCTACAATGAGCAGTTCTTC.

Here the CDR3 reads CASSLEVWRTDTQYF. DNA of the CDR3: TGTGCCAGCAGCTTAGAGGTCTGGCGGACAGATACGCAGTATTTT. This chain links TRBV7-9 with TRBJ2-3; D is uncertain. CDR3 length: 15 amino acids. In germline, CDR1 is SEHNR, CDR2 FQNEAQ (reference sequence). Trimming pared 1 base from V and 3 bases from J, leaving 11 bases between.

J is TRBJ1-2 and V is TRBV11-3; a weak D match, TRBD1 (5 bases). The CDR3 totals 17 residues. V lost 1 base and J lost 4, with 19 bases in between. Germline-derived CDR1 and CDR2 are SGHNT and YENEEA. The CDR3: CASSLGGQGLATYGYTF. DNA for the CDR3: TGTGCCAGCAGCTTAGGTGGGCAGGGACTCGCCACCTATGGCTACACCTTC.

This clonotype was counted a few times. This chain uses TRBV7-6 with TRBJ2-1; 9 bases are shared with TRBD2. CDR1 and CDR2 from the germline V gene are SGHVS and FNYEAQ. Trimming at V came to 5 bases and at J to 0 bases, leaving 5 bases not matched to a gene. This CDR3 comprises 16 residues. In DNA form, the CDR3 reads TGTGCCAGCAGCCCCAGCGGGAGGACCTCCTACAATGAGCAGTTCTTC. Translated, it gives CASSPSGRTSYNEQFF.

This clonotype has only a few counts. V is TRBV7-2 and J is TRBJ1-2, with D possibly being TRBD1 (5 bases). The CDR3 contains 16 residues. The V gene lost 5 bases and the J gene lost 0 bases, with 16 bases spanning the gap. CDR1 and CDR2 from the germline V gene are SGHTA and FQGNSA. The CDR3 is CASSEPGHTANYGYTF. CDR3 bases: TGTGCCAGCAGCGAACCCGGACACACCGCTAACTATGGCTACACCTTC.

This clonotype is termed large. This sequence joins TRBV7-9 and TRBJ2-1; D possibly uses TRBD1 or TRBD2 (5 bases each). The CDR3 extends over 17 amino acids. The germline gives CDR1 SEHNR, CDR2 FQNEAQ (reference sequence). Between the trimmed V and J ends, which lost 2 bases and 2 bases, there was a span of 16 bases. The CDR3: CASSLSFGTWAYNEQFF. In DNA, the CDR3 is TGTGCCAGCAGCTTATCTTTCGGGACCTGGGCCTACAATGAGCAGTTCTTC.

The rearrangement joins TRBV5-8 to TRBJ2-5; no clear D gene. Between the trimmed V and J ends, which lost 1 base and 5 bases, there was a span of 18 bases. CDR1 SGHTS and CDR2 YDEGEE come from the germline V gene. The CDR3 runs to 16 residues. For the CDR3, the DNA is TGTGCCAGCAGCTTGCAATGGAGAAGGGCGTTGGAGACCCAGTACTTC. This sequence encodes CASSLQWRRALETQYF. The variable domain in full, completed from reference TRBV5-8 and TRBJ2-5, reads EAGVTQSPTHLIKTRGQQATLRCSPISGHTSVYWYQQALGLGLQFLLWYDEGEERNRGNFPPRFSGRQFPNYSSELNVNALELEDSALYLCASSLQWRRALETQYFGPGTRLLVL.

CDR3 residues: CASSLSVQPHYEQYF. The CDR3 coding sequence is TGTGCCAGCAGTTTATCAGTACAGCCACACTACGAGCAGTACTTC. This chain connects TRBV27 to TRBJ2-7; D remains unclear. There are 15 residues in the CDR3. Germline V gives CDR1 MNHEY, CDR2 SMNVEV (reference sequence). Deletions cut 0 bases from V and 3 bases from J, with 12 bases between.

The chain is built from TRBV18 and TRBJ2-7, with D perhaps assigned TRBD1 or TRBD2 (6 bases each). The germline V gene encodes CDR1 KGHSH and CDR2 LQKENI. V gave up 5 bases and J gave up 3 bases, with 20 bases separating them. This CDR3 comprises 16 residues. CDR3 in amino acids: CASSTRLQGGNYEQYF. CDR3 coding DNA: TGTGCCAGCTCAACCAGACTACAGGGAGGAAACTACGAGCAGTACTTC.

The chain couples TRBV29-1 to TRBJ2-5; the D gene is possibly TRBD1 (5 bases). The CDR3 loop spans 11 amino acids. The V and J ends lost 6 bases and 4 bases respectively, with 9 bases between them. Germline V gives CDR1 SQVTM, CDR2 ANQGSEA. The CDR3 nucleotides read TGCAGCGTCGATACAGGAGAGACCCAGTACTTC. Amino acids: CSVDTGETQYF.

This clonotype was seen a handful of times. The chain employs TRBV7-3 and TRBJ2-7, with D perhaps matching TRBD2 (6 bases). CDR3 size: 14 residues. Trimming removed 3 bases from V and 2 bases from J, with 11 bases in between. Germline assignment: CDR1 SGHTA and CDR2 FQGTGA. The CDR3 DNA reads as TGTGCCAGCAGCTTCATTGGGACTCCCTACGAGCAGTACTTC. Its protein product is CASSFIGTPYEQYF.

This clonotype was picked up a small number of times. The chain employs TRBV28 and TRBJ1-1; D perhaps matches TRBD1 (5 bases). The CDR3 sequence is 15 residues long. V shed 7 bases and J shed 5 bases, with 20 bases lying between them. Germline V gene data show CDR1 as MDHEN and CDR2 as SYDVKM. Here the CDR3 reads CASTPAGGSWTEAFF. In DNA, the CDR3 is TGTGCCAGCACCCCCGCGGGGGGGTCATGGACTGAAGCTTTCTTT. Complete variable domain (other parts from reference TRBV28 and TRBJ1-1): DVKVTQSSRYLVKRTGEKVFLECVQDMDHENMFWYRQDPGLGLRLIYFSYDVKMKEKGDIPEGYSVSREKKERFSLILESASTNQTSMYLCASTPAGGSWTEAFFGQGTRLTVV.